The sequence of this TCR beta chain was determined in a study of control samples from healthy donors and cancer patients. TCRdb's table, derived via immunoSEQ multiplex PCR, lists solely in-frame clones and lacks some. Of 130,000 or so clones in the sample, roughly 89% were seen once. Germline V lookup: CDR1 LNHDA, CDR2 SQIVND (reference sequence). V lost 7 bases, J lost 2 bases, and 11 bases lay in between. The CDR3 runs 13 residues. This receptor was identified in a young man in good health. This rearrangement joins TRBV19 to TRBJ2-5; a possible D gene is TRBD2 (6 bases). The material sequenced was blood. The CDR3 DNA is TGTGCCAGTACCCCACGGGGGCAAGAGACCCAGTACTTC. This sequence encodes CASTPRGQETQYF.